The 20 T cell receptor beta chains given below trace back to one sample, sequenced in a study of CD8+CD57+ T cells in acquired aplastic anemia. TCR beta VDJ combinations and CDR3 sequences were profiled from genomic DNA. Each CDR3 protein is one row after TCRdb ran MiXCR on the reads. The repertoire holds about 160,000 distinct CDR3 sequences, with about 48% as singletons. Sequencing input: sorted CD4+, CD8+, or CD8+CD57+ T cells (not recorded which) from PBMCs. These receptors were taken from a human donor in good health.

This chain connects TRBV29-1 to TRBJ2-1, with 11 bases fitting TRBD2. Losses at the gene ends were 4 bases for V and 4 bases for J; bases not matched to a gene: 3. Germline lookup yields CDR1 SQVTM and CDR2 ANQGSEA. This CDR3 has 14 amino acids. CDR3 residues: CSVVGTSGYNEQFF. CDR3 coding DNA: TGCAGCGTTGTCGGGACTAGCGGTTACAATGAGCAGTTCTTC.

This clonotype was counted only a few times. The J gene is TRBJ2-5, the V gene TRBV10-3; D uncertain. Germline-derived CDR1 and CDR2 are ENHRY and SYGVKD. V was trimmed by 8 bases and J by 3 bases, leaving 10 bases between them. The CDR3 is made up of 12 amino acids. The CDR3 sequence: CAIAVSEETQYF. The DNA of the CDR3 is TGTGCCATCGCGGTGTCGGAAGAGACCCAGTACTTC.

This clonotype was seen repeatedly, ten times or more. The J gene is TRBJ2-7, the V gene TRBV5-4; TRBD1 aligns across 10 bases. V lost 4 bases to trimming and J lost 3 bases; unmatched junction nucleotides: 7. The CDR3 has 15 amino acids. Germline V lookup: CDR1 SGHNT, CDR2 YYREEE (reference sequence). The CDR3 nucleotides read TGTGCCAGCAGCCTAACCGGGACAGGGGTCTACGAGCAGTACTTC. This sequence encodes CASSLTGTGVYEQYF.

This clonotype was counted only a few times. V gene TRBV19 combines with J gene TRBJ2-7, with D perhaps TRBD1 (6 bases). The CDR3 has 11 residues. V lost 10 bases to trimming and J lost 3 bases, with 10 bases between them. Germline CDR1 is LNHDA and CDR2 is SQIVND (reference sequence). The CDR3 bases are TGTGCCACCACGGACAGCTACGAGCAGTACTTC. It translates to CATTDSYEQYF.

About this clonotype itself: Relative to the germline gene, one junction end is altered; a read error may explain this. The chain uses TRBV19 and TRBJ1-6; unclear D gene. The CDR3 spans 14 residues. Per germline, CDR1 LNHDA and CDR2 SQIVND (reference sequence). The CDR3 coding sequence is TGTGCCGGTAGTTTGCAGATCTATAATTCACCCCTCCACTTT. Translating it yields CAGSLQIYNSPLHF.

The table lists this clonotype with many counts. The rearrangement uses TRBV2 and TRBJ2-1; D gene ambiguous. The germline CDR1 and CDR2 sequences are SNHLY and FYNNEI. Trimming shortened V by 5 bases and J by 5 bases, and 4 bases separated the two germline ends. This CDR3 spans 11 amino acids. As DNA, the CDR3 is TGTGCCAGCAGTCCCCACAATGAGCAGTTCTTC. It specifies CASSPHNEQFF. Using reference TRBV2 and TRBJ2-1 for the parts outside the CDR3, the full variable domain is EPEVTQTPSHQVTQMGQEVILRCVPISNHLYFYWYRQILGQKVEFLVSFYNNEISEKSEIFDDQFSVERPDGSNFTLKIRSTKLEDSAMYFCASSPHNEQFFGPGTRLTVL.

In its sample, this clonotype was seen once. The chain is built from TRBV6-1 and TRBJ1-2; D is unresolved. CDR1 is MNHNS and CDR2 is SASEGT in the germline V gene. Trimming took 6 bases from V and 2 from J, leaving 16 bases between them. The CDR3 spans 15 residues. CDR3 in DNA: TGTGCCAGCAGCCTGACCCCCGCCCCCAACTATGGCTACACCTTC. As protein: CASSLTPAPNYGYTF.

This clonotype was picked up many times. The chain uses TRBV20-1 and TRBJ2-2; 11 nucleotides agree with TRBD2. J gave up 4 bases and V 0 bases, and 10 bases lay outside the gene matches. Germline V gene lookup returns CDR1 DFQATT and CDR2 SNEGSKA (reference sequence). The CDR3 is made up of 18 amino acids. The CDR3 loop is CSARDGLAGGRGTGELFF. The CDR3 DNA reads TGCAGTGCTAGAGATGGGCTAGCGGGGGGCCGGGGCACCGGGGAGCTGTTTTTT.

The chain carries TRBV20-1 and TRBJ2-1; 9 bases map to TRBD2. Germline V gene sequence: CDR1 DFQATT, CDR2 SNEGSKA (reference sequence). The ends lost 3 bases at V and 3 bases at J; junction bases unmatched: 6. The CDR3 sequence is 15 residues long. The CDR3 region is CSASTLAGNYNEQFF. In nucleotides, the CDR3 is TGCAGTGCTAGCACTCTAGCGGGGAACTACAATGAGCAGTTCTTC.

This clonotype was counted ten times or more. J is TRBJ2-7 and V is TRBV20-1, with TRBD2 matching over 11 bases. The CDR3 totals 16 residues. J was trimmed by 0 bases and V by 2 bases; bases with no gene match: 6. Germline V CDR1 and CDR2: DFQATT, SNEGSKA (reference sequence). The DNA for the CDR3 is TGCAGTGCTAGACCCCCTACTAGCGGGGGCTCCTACGAGCAGTACTTC. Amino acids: CSARPPTSGGSYEQYF.

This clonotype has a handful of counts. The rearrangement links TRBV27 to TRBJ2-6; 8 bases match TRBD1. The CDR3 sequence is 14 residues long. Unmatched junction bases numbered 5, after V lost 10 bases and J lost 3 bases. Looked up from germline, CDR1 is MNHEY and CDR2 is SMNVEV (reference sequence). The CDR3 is CATGGVGGANVLTF. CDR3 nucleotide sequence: TGTGCCACAGGGGGCGTAGGTGGGGCCAACGTCCTGACTTTC. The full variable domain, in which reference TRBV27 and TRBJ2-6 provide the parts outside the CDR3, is EAQVTQNPRYLITVTGKKLTVTCSQNMNHEYMSWYRQDPGLGLRQIYYSMNVEVTDKGDVPEGYKVSRKEKRNFPLILESPSPNQTSLYFCATGGVGGANVLTFGAGSRLTVL.

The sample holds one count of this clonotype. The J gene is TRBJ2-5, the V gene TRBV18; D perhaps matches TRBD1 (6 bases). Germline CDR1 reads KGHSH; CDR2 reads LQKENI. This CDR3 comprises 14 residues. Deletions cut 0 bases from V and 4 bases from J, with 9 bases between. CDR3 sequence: CASSPPGAGETQYF. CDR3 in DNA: TGTGCCAGCTCACCACCGGGGGCTGGAGAGACCCAGTACTTC.

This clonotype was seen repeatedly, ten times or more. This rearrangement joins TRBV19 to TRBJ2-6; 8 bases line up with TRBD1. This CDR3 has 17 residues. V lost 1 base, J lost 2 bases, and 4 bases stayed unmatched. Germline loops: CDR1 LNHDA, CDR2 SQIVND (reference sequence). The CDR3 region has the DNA TGTGCCAGTAGTATAGCGGGCAGGGGGCCTGGGGCCAACGTCCTGACTTTC. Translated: CASSIAGRGPGANVLTF.

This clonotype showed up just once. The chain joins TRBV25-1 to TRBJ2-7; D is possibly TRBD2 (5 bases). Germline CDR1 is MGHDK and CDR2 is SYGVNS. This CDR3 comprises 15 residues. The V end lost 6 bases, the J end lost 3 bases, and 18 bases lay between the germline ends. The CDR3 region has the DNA TGTGCCAGCAGCGGACTGGTCAGAAAAAACTACGAGCAGTACTTC. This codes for CASSGLVRKNYEQYF.

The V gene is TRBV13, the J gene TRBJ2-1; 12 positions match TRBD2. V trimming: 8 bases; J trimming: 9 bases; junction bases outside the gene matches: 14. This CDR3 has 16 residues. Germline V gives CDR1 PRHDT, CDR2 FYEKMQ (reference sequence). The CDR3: CASRRLRTSGKGEQFF. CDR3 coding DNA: TGTGCCAGCCGCCGCCTCAGGACTAGCGGGAAGGGTGAGCAGTTCTTC.

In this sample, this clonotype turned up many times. The CDR3 DNA reads TGTGCCAGCAGGTATGGGGGCGTCGACACTGAAGCTTTCTTT. Translating it yields CASRYGGVDTEAFF. The V gene is TRBV12-3 or TRBV12-4, the J gene TRBJ1-1; D possibly corresponds to TRBD1 (6 bases). Trimming cost V 6 bases and J 3 bases, with 14 bases left between them. This CDR3 region has 14 residues.

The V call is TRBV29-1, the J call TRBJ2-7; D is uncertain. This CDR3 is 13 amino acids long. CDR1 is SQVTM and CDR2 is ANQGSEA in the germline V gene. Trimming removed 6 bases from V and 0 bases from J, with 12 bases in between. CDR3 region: CSVALGPSYEQYF. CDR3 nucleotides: TGCAGCGTCGCCCTCGGACCCTCCTACGAGCAGTACTTC.

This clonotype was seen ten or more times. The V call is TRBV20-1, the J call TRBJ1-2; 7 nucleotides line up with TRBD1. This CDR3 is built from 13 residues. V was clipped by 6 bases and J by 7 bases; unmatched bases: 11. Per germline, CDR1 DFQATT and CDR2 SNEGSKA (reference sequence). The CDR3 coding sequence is TGCAGTGCCACACTAACAGGGGAGAGTGGCTACACCTTC. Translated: CSATLTGESGYTF.

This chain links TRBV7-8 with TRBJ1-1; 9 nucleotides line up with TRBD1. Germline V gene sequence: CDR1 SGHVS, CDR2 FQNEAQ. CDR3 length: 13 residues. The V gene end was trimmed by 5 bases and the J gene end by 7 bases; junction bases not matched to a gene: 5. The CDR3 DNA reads TGTGCCAGCAGCCCGGGACAGGGACGTGAAGCTTTCTTT. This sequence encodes CASSPGQGREAFF.

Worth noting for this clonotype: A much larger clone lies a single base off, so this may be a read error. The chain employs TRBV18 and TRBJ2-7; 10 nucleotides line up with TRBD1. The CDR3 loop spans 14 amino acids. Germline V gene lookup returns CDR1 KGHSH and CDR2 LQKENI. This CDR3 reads CASSPPGTGDELYF. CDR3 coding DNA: TGTGCCAGCTCACCACCTGGGACAGGGGACGAGCTGTACTTC.